The sequence of this T cell receptor (beta chain) was determined in a study of shared clonotypes between healthy human individuals. Sequencing used immunoSEQ multiplex PCR; TCRdb keeps in-frame clones, though not all of them. In the table there are approximately 2.1 million clones, just over 90% of which are singletons. Remarks on this clone: Within the sample, other DNA sequences also encode this same CDR3.

CDR1 SQVTM and CDR2 ANQGSEA come from the germline V gene. This CDR3 has 13 residues. V gave up 3 bases and J gave up 0 bases, with 8 bases separating them. Sequenced input: naive CD4+ T cells from PBMCs. Subset reported: CD45RA+ positively selected. The rearrangement uses TRBV29-1 and TRBJ1-1, with unresolved D. The TCR sequence derives from a man in his late teens or twenties in good health. Some clones in this sample may be carry-over from other donors' samples. This chain's CDR3 is CSVEGSLNTEAFF. The CDR3 DNA reads as TGCAGCGTTGAGGGCTCCTTGAACACTGAAGCTTTCTTT.